What follows is one T cell receptor beta chain and its context. The data derive from a study of control samples from healthy donors and cancer patients. The table came from immunoSEQ multiplex PCR; TCRdb's copy has only in-frame clones and leaves some out. The sample lists about 190,000 clones; about 90% were seen once. Trimming cost V 4 bases and J 1 base, with 5 bases left between them. The CDR3 consists of 12 residues. CDR1 SGHNT and CDR2 YYREEE come from the germline V gene (reference sequence). V and J are TRBV5-4 and TRBJ1-1; D is uncertain. This sequence originates from a man under 40 in good health. The sample taken for sequencing was blood. The CDR3 protein is CASSPRNTEAFF. CDR3 DNA sequence: TGTGCCAGCAGCCCCCGGAACACTGAAGCTTTCTTT.